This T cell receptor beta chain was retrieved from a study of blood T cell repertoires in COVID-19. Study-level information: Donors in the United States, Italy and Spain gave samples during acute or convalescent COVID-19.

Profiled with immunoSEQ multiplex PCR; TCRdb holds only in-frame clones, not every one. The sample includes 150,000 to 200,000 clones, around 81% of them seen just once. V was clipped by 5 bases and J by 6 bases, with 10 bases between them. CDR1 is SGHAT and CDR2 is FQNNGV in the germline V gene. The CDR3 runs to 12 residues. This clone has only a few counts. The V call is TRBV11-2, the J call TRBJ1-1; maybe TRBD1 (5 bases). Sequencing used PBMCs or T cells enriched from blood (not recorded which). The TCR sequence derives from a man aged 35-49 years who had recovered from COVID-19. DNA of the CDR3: TGTGCCAGCAGCCCAGGGTCTGCTGAAGCTTTCTTT. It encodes CASSPGSAEAFF.